This is a list of T cell receptor beta chains from one sample in a study of CD8 T cells in Susac syndrome. TCRdb reprocessed the immunoSEQ multiplex PCR reads with MiXCR, giving one entry per CDR3 protein. The sample lists about 140,000 distinct CDR3 sequences; around 96% were seen once. Sequences were obtained from CD4+ T cells from PBMCs. The receptors here all came from a human donor with multiple sclerosis. The CDR3 runs from the conserved cysteine through the conserved F or W. A D gene is named only where the DNA matches it firmly. The size entry is marked missing in some rows and otherwise reads once, few, many or a size class.

V gene	clone size	D gene	J gene	CDR3 protein	CDR3 DNA
TRBV4-3	.	.	TRBJ2-7	CASSQEFNSYEQYF	TGCGCCAGCAGCCAAGAGTTCAACTCCTACGAGCAGTACTTC
TRBV7-7	.	.	TRBJ2-3	CASSLNPTSTDTQYF	TGTGCTAGCAGCTTGAATCCTACGAGCACAGATACGCAGTATTTT
TRBV15	.	.	TRBJ1-1	CATSRGEQGLLGAFF	TGTGCCACCAGCAGAGGCGAACAGGGACTACTTGGTGCTTTCTTT
TRBV28	.	.	TRBJ1-1	CASSSGPEAFF	TGTGCCAGCAGTTCCGGTCCTGAAGCTTTCTTT
TRBV10-2	.	.	TRBJ2-7	CASSGRAREQYF	TGCGCCAGCAGTGGTAGGGCTCGGGAGCAGTACTTC
TRBV5-4	.	.	TRBJ2-2	CASSTSAGELFF	TGTGCCAGCAGCACCTCAGCCGGGGAGCTGTTTTTT
TRBV5-4	.	.	TRBJ2-3	CASSQSYTDTQYF	TGTGCCAGCAGCCAATCTTACACAGATACGCAGTATTTT
TRBV28	once	.	TRBJ1-5	CASSFGRLHF	TGTGCCAGCAGTTTCGGCCGCTTGCATTTT
TRBV20-1	.	TRBD1	TRBJ1-2	CSAGQGAGGYTF	TGCAGTGCTGGACAGGGGGCTGGTGGCTACACCTTC
TRBV3-1	once	.	TRBJ2-1	CASSQDPGDFYNEQFF	TGTGCCAGCAGCCAAGATCCTGGGGACTTTTACAATGAGCAGTTCTTC
TRBV20-1	.	TRBD1	TRBJ1-6	CSARKGAFNSPLHF	TGCAGTGCTAGAAAGGGGGCCTTTAATTCACCCCTCCACTTT
TRBV2	.	TRBD1	TRBJ1-2	CASRKETGAPRGGYTF	TGTGCCAGCAGGAAGGAGACAGGGGCCCCCCGCGGGGGCTACACCTTC
TRBV29-1	.	.	TRBJ2-7	CSVGDGAYEQYF	TGCAGCGTTGGGGACGGTGCCTACGAGCAGTACTTC
TRBV27	.	.	TRBJ1-2	CASSFTRNYGYTF	TGTGCCAGCAGTTTCACCAGGAACTATGGCTACACCTTC
TRBV5-6	.	.	TRBJ2-7	CASSLTSEQYF	TGTGCCAGCAGCTTAACGAGCGAGCAGTACTTC
TRBV3-1	.	TRBD1	TRBJ1-2	CASSQGRQGRNYGYTF	TGTGCCAGCAGCCAGGGGAGACAGGGGAGGAACTATGGCTACACCTTC
TRBV7-2	.	.	TRBJ2-4	CASSLAERTLKNIQYF	TGTGCCAGCAGCTTAGCGGAGCGGACCCTCAAAAACATTCAGTACTTC
TRBV15	.	TRBD1	TRBJ1-1	CATSSWDRLNTEAFF	TGTGCCACCAGCAGTTGGGACAGGCTGAACACTGAAGCTTTCTTT
TRBV5-1	.	TRBD1	TRBJ1-6	CASSLEGTGDNSPLHF	TGCGCCAGCAGCTTGGAGGGGACAGGGGATAATTCACCCCTCCACTTT
TRBV3-1	.	TRBD2	TRBJ2-5	CASSLLAGQETQYF	TGTGCCAGCAGCCTCCTAGCGGGGCAAGAGACCCAGTACTTC
TRBV28	.	.	TRBJ2-1	CASSSRGPSSREQFF	TGTGCCAGCAGTTCCCGGGGACCATCAAGTCGTGAGCAGTTCTTC
TRBV28	.	TRBD1	TRBJ2-7	CASSPPDRIAYEQYF	TGTGCCAGCAGCCCCCCGGACAGGATCGCCTACGAGCAGTACTTC
TRBV30	.	.	TRBJ2-3	CAWSGSRTDTQYF	TGTGCCTGGAGTGGTTCCCGCACAGATACGCAGTATTTT
TRBV29-1	.	.	TRBJ2-3	CSVRGASTDTQYF	TGCAGCGTTCGGGGGGCAAGCACAGATACGCAGTATTTT
TRBV6-2/TRBV6-3	.	.	TRBJ1-1	CASTHRQNTEAFF	TGTGCCAGTACCCACAGGCAGAACACTGAAGCTTTCTTT
TRBV5-4	.	.	TRBJ1-2	CASRDSHYGYTF	TGTGCCAGCCGAGACAGCCACTATGGCTACACCTTC
TRBV20-1	.	TRBD1	TRBJ1-2	CSARDRGWGYTF	TGCAGTGCTAGGGACAGGGGTTGGGGCTACACCTTC
TRBV12-3/TRBV12-4	.	TRBD1	TRBJ1-2	CASSLYNLRTGGNYGYTF	TGTGCCAGCAGTCTATATAACCTTCGGACAGGGGGCAACTATGGCTACACCTTC
TRBV20-1	.	TRBD1	TRBJ1-2	CSQPGQKSYGYTF	TGCAGTCAACCGGGACAGAAGTCGTATGGCTACACCTTC
TRBV18	.	.	TRBJ1-2	CASSPDVNYGYTF	TGTGCCAGCTCACCGGACGTTAACTATGGCTACACCTTC
TRBV30	.	.	TRBJ1-2	CAWSASGYTF	TGTGCCTGGAGCGCCTCTGGCTACACCTTC
TRBV4-1	.	.	TRBJ2-3	CASSQVGTDTQYF	TGCGCCAGCAGCCAAGTCGGCACAGATACGCAGTATTTT
TRBV30	.	.	TRBJ1-1	CAWSARRDTEAFF	TGTGCCTGGAGTGCCAGGAGGGACACTGAAGCTTTCTTT
TRBV29-1	.	.	TRBJ1-1	CSVRPVLNTEAFF	TGCAGCGTTCGTCCGGTCCTGAACACTGAAGCTTTCTTT
TRBV7-9	.	TRBD1	TRBJ2-3	CASSRQGFTDTQYF	TGTGCCAGCAGCCGACAGGGTTTCACAGATACGCAGTATTTT
TRBV5-1	.	.	TRBJ2-5	CASSLAPGLAGETQYF	TGCGCCAGCAGCTTGGCCCCAGGGTTGGCTGGAGAGACCCAGTACTTC
TRBV6-2/TRBV6-3	.	.	TRBJ1-2	CASCPREHYGYTF	TGTGCCAGCTGCCCAAGGGAACACTATGGCTACACCTTC
TRBV5-6	.	.	TRBJ2-7	CASSMTAYEQYF	TGTGCCAGCAGCATGACAGCCTACGAGCAGTACTTC
TRBV20-1	.	.	TRBJ2-7	CSARAGAPSYEQYF	TGCAGTGCTAGAGCAGGGGCGCCTTCCTACGAGCAGTACTTC
TRBV29-1	.	.	TRBJ1-5	CSVVDSNQPQHF	TGCAGCGTTGTAGATAGCAATCAGCCCCAGCATTTT
TRBV5-1	once	.	TRBJ2-1	CASSLYRPTYNEQFF	TGCGCCAGCAGCTTATACAGGCCTACCTACAATGAGCAGTTCTTC
TRBV9	.	.	TRBJ2-7	CASSVAALSYEQYF	TGTGCCAGCAGCGTAGCGGCCCTATCCTACGAGCAGTACTTC
TRBV9	.	TRBD1	TRBJ1-5	CASSSNAGGHQPQHF	TGTGCCAGCAGCTCCAACGCAGGGGGCCATCAGCCCCAGCATTTT